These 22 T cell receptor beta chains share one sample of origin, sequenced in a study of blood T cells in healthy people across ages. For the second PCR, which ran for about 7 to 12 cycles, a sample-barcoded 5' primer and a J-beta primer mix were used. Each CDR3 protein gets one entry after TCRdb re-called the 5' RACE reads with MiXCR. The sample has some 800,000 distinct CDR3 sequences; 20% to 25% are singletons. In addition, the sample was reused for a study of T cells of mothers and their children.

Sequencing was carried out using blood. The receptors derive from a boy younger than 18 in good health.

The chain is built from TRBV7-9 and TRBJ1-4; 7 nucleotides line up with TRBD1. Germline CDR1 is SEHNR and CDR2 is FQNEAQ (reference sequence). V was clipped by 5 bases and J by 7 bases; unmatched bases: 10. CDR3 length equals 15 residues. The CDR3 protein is CASSRKQGMGEKLFF. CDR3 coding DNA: TGTGCCAGCAGCAGGAAACAGGGGATGGGTGAAAAACTGTTTTTT.

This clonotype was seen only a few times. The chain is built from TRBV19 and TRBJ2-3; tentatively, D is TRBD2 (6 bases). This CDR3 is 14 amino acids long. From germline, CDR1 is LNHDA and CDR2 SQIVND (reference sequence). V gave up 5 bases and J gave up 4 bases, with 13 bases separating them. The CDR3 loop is CASSWGVLADTQYF. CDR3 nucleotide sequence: TGTGCCAGTAGTTGGGGGGTCTTAGCAGATACGCAGTATTTT.

In DNA, the CDR3 is TGCAGTGCTCCCAGAAAGAACACTGAAGCTTTCTTT. It specifies CSAPRKNTEAFF. The J gene is TRBJ1-1, the V gene TRBV20-1; the D is unclear. Germline-derived CDR1 and CDR2 are DFQATT and SNEGSKA (reference sequence). The CDR3 spans 12 residues. Trimming cost V 5 bases and J 1 base, with 8 bases left between them.

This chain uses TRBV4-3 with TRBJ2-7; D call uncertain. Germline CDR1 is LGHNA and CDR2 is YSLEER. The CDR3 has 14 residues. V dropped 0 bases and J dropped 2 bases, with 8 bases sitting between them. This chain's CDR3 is CASSQDSSAYEQYF. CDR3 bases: TGCGCCAGCAGCCAAGATTCCTCAGCCTACGAGCAGTACTTC.

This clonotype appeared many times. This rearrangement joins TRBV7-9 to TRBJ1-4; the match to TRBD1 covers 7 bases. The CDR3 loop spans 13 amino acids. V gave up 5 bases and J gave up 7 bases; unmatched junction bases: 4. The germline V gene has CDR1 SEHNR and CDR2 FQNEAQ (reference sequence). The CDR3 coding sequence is TGTGCCAGCAGCAACAGGGGCGGTGAAAAACTGTTTTTT. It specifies CASSNRGGEKLFF.

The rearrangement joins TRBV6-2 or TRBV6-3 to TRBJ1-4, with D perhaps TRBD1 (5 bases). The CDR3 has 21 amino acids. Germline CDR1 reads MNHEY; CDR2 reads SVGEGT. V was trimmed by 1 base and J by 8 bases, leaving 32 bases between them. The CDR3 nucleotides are TGTGCCAGCAGTTACTACGACATCCGGGACGGAGGAGAATCGGTACGGGAAAAACTGTTTTTT. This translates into CASSYYDIRDGGESVREKLFF.

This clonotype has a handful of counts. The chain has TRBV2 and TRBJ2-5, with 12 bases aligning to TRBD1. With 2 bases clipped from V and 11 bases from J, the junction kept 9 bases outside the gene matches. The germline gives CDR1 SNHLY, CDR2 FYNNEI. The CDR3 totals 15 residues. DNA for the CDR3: TGTGCCAGCAGTGAATTGGGACAGGGGGCATTTGAGCAGTACTTC. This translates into CASSELGQGAFEQYF.

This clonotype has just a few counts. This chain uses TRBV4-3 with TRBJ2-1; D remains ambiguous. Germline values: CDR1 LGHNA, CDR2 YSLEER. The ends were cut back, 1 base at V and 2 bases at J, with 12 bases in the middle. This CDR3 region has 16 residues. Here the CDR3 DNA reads TGCGCCAGCAGCCAAGTTGGCGACTGGGCCTACAATGAGCAGTTCTTC. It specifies CASSQVGDWAYNEQFF.

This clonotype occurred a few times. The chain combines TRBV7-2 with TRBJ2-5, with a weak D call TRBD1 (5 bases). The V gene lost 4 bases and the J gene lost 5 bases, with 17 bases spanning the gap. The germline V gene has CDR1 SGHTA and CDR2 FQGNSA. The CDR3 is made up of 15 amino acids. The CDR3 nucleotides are TGTGCCAGCAGCTCCGGACAAATCTTGGGGGAGACCCAGTACTTC. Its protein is CASSSGQILGETQYF.

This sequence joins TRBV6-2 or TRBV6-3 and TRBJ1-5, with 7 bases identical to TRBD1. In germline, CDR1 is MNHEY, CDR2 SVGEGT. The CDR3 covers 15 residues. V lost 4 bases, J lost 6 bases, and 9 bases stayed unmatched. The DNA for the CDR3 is TGTGCCAGCAGTTGGATTACAGGGGCAACTCAGCCCCAGCATTTT. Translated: CASSWITGATQPQHF.

CDR3 DNA sequence: TGTGCCAGCAGCCCGGGACTCCAGTGGGACAATGAGCAGTTCTTC. Its protein product is CASSPGLQWDNEQFF. J is TRBJ2-5 and V is TRBV9; possibly TRBD2 for D (6 bases). The DNA end is more similar to TRBJ2-1, so the J call may be wrong. Germline V CDR1 and CDR2: SGDLS, YYNGEE. This CDR3 is 15 amino acids long.

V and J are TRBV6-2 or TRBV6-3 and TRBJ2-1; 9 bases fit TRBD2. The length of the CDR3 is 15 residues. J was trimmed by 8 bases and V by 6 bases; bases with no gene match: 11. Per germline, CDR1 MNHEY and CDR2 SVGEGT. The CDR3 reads CASSLEREVVDEQFF. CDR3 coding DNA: TGTGCCAGCAGCCTGGAGCGGGAGGTCGTCGATGAGCAGTTCTTC.

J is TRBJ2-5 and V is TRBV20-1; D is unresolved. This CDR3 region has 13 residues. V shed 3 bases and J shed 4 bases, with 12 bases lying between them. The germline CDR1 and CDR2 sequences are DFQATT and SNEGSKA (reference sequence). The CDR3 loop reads CSASLRLGETQYF. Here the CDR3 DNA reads TGCAGTGCTAGTCTCAGGCTGGGAGAGACCCAGTACTTC.

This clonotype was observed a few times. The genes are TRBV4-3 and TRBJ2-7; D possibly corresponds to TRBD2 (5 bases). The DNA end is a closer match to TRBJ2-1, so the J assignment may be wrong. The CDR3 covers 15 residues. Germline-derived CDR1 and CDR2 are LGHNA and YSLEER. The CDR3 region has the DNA TGCGCCAGCAGCCAAGATATGAGCGGATACAATGAGCAGTTCTTC. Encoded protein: CASSQDMSGYNEQFF.

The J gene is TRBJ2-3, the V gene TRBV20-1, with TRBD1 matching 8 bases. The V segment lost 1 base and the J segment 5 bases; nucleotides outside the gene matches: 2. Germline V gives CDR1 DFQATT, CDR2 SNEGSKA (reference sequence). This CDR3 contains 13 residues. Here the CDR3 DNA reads TGCAGTGCTAGAGGACAGGGGTTAGATACGCAGTATTTT. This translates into CSARGQGLDTQYF.

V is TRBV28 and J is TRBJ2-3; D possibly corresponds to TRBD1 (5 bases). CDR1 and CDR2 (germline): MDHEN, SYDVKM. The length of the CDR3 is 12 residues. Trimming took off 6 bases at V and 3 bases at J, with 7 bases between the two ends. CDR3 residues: CASRAGTDTQYF. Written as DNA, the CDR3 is TGTGCCAGCAGAGCAGGGACAGATACGCAGTATTTT.

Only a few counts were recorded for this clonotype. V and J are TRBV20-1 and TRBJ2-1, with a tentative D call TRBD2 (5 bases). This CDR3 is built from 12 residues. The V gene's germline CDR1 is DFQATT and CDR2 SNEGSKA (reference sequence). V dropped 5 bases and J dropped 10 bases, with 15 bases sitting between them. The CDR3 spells CSARPIRGEQFF. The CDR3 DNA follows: TGCAGTGCTCGACCGATCCGAGGGGAGCAGTTCTTC.

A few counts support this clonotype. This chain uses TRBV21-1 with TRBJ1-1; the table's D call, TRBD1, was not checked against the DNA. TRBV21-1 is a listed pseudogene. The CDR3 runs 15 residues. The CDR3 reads CASSKGDRDIGEAFF. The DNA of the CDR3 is TGTGCCAGCAGCAAAGGGGACAGGGACATAGGTGAAGCTTTCTTT.

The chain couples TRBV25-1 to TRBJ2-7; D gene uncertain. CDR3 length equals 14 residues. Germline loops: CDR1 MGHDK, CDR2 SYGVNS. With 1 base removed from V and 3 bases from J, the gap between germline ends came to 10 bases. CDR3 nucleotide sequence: TGTGCCAGCAGTGAATCCGGCAGCTACTACGAGCAGTACTTC. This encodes CASSESGSYYEQYF.

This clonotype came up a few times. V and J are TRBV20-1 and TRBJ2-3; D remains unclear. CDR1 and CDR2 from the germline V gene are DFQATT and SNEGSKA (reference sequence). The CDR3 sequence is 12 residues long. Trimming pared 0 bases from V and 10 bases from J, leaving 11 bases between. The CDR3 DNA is TGCAGTGCTAGAGATGAGGCAGCTCCGCAGTATTTT. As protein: CSARDEAAPQYF.

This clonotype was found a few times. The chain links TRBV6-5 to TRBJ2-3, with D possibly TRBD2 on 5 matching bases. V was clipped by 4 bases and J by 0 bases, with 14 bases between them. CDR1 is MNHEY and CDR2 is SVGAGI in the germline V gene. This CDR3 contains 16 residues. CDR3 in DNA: TGTGCCAGCAGTTCCCCGAATCGCGGGAGCACAGATACGCAGTATTTT. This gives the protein CASSSPNRGSTDTQYF.

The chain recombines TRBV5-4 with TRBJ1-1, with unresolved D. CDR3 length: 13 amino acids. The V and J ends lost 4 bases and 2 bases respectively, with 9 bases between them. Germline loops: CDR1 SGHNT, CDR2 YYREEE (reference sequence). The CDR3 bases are TGTGCCAGCAGCACGGGCAGAAACACTGAAGCTTTCTTT. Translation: CASSTGRNTEAFF.